This T cell receptor beta chain was sequenced in a study of blood T cell repertoires in COVID-19. Study-wide background: Italy, Spain and the United States were the sources of the convalescent and acute COVID-19 samples. PBMCs, B-cell-depleted T cells, or T cells were the source of the cDNA or gDNA that made up the material.

Remarks on this clone: Other nucleotide sequences in the sample specify the same CDR3.

There are 12 residues in the CDR3. Per germline, CDR1 MDHEN and CDR2 SYDVKM. Trimming removed 6 bases from V and 5 bases from J, with 8 bases in between. Methods used by the authors: Quantification of nucleated cells was approximated via reference gene primer amplification. Produced via immunoSEQ multiplex PCR; TCRdb's table is partial and in-frame only. D and trimming were read from the DNA, whereas the V and J calls and clone size are those reported in that table. In the table there are hundreds of thousands of clones, approximately 81% of which are singletons. The J gene is TRBJ1-5, the V gene TRBV28; D ambiguous. The clonotype comes from a man aged 25-45 years with active or convalescent COVID-19. Sequences were obtained from peripheral blood. The CDR3 sequence is CASSLRDQPQHF. The CDR3 nucleotides are TGTGCCAGCAGCCTTCGAGATCAGCCCCAGCATTTT. Full variable domain (remainder filled in from reference TRBV28 and TRBJ1-5): DVKVTQSSRYLVKRTGEKVFLECVQDMDHENMFWYRQDPGLGLRLIYFSYDVKMKEKGDIPEGYSVSREKKERFSLILESASTNQTSMYLCASSLRDQPQHFGDGTRLSIL.